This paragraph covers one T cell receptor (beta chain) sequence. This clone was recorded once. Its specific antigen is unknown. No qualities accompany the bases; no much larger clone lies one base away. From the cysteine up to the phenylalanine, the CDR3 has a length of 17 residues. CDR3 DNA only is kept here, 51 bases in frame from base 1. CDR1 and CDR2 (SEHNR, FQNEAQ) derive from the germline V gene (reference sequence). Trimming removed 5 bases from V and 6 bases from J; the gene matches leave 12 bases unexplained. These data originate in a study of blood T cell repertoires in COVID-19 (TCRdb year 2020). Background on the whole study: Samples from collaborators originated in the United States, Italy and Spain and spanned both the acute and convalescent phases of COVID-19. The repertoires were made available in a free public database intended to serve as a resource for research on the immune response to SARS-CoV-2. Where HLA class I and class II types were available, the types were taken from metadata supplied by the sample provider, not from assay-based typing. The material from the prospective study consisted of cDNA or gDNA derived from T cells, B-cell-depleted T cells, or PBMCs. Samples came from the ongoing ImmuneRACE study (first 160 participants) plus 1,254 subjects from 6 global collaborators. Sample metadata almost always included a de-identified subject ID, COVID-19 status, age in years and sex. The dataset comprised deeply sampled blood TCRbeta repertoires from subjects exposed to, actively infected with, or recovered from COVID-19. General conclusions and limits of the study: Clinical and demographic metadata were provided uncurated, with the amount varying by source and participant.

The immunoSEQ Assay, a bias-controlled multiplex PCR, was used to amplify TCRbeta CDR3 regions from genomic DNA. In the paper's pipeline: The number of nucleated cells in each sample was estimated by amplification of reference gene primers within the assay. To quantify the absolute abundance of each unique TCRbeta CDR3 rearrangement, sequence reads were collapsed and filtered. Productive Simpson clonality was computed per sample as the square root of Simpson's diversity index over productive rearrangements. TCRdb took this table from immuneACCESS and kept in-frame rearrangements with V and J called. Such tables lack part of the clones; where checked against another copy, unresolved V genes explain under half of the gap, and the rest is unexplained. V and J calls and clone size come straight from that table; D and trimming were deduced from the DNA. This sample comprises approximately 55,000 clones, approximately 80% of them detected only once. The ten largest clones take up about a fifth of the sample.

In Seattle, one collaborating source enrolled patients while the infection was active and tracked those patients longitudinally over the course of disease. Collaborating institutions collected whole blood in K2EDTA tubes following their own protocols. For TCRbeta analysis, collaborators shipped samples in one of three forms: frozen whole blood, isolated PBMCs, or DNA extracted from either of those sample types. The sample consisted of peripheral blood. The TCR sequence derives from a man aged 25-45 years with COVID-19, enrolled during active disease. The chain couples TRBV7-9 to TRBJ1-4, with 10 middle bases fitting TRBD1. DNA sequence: TGTGCCAGCAGCCCCCTAGACAGGGGGCGTCTGGATGAAAAACTGTTTTTT. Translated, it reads CASSPLDRGRLDEKLFF.